The rows below give T cell receptor beta chains drawn from one sample of a study of cytomegalovirus exposure and HLA in healthy donors. Sequenced by immunoSEQ multiplex PCR; TCRdb stores in-frame clones only, minus some. The sample has 95,000 or so clones; approximately 77% are singletons. The sequenced sample was PBMCs. The receptors stem from a woman aged 40 to 49 in good health and CMV-seronegative. The CDR3 runs from the conserved cysteine through the conserved F or W. The D gene is left open where the match is weak. Clone size is not always given. Where it is, it says once, few, many or a class for expanded clones.

j_gene: TRBJ2-5
v_gene: TRBV4-3
d_gene: -
abundance: -
CDR3nt: TGCGCCAGCAGCCCAAGTGGCGAGGGTGCGTGGGAGACCCAGTACTTC
CDR3aa: CASSPSGEGAWETQYF

j_gene: TRBJ2-1
v_gene: TRBV19
d_gene: -
abundance: -
CDR3nt: TGTGCCAGTAGTAGGGGGGGCAGGGGCCCGCAGGATGAGCAGTTCTTC
CDR3aa: CASSRGGRGPQDEQFF

j_gene: TRBJ2-2
v_gene: TRBV15
d_gene: TRBD2
abundance: once
CDR3nt: TGTGCCACGCACCCTCGAGCGGGGGGAACCGGGGAGCTGTTTTTT
CDR3aa: CATHPRAGGTGELFF

j_gene: TRBJ2-1
v_gene: TRBV5-1
d_gene: TRBD2
abundance: -
CDR3nt: TGCGCCAGCAGCCTCCTCCGGACTAGCGGGGGTTACAATGAGCAGTTCTTC
CDR3aa: CASSLLRTSGGYNEQFF

j_gene: TRBJ1-5
v_gene: TRBV2
d_gene: TRBD1
abundance: -
CDR3nt: TGTGCCAGCAGCCGGACAGGGCGCAATCAGCCCCAGCATTTT
CDR3aa: CASSRTGRNQPQHF

j_gene: TRBJ2-1
v_gene: TRBV6-5
d_gene: -
abundance: few
CDR3nt: TGTGCCAGCAGCAGTCGGGGGTACAATGAGCAGTTCTTC
CDR3aa: CASSSRGYNEQFF

j_gene: TRBJ2-7
v_gene: TRBV15
d_gene: -
abundance: -
CDR3nt: TGTGCCACCAGCAGAGATCGAGTACTCGAGCAGTACTTC
CDR3aa: CATSRDRVLEQYF

j_gene: TRBJ1-2
v_gene: TRBV5-1
d_gene: TRBD1
abundance: -
CDR3nt: TGCGCCAGCAGTTCCGGACAGGGGGCGGGAGGCTACACCTTC
CDR3aa: CASSSGQGAGGYTF

j_gene: TRBJ2-3
v_gene: TRBV10-1
d_gene: -
abundance: -
CDR3nt: TGCGCCAGCAGTGAGCAGGGTGTCGACACAGATACGCAGTATTTT
CDR3aa: CASSEQGVDTDTQYF

j_gene: TRBJ2-1
v_gene: TRBV7-9
d_gene: TRBD2
abundance: -
CDR3nt: TGTGCCAGCAGCTTAATCCTAGCGGAAAATGAGCAGTTCTTC
CDR3aa: CASSLILAENEQFF

j_gene: TRBJ1-1
v_gene: TRBV6-5
d_gene: -
abundance: -
CDR3nt: -
CDR3aa: CASSYSVAMKLSF

j_gene: TRBJ1-2
v_gene: TRBV13
d_gene: -
abundance: -
CDR3nt: TGTGCCAGCAGCTTCGACAGAAGGGCCATGTCGGGCTACACCTTC
CDR3aa: CASSFDRRAMSGYTF

j_gene: TRBJ2-5
v_gene: TRBV7-9
d_gene: TRBD1
abundance: -
CDR3nt: TGTGCCAGCAGCTTAGGGACCAGGGGGCGCATGGAGACCCAGTACTTC
CDR3aa: CASSLGTRGRMETQYF

j_gene: TRBJ1-1
v_gene: TRBV7-8
d_gene: -
abundance: -
CDR3nt: TGTGCCAGCAGCCTCCAAACCGGTCGGGAAGCTTTCTTT
CDR3aa: CASSLQTGREAFF

j_gene: TRBJ1-1
v_gene: TRBV30
d_gene: TRBD1
abundance: -
CDR3nt: TGTGCCTGGAAGGTAGGGGGCGCTCGGCCGGCTTTCTTT
CDR3aa: CAWKVGGARPAFF

j_gene: TRBJ2-7
v_gene: TRBV4-1
d_gene: TRBD1
abundance: -
CDR3nt: TGCGCCAGCAGCCAAGAGGCCAGGGGGCGGTCCGAGCAGTACTTC
CDR3aa: CASSQEARGRSEQYF

j_gene: TRBJ1-2
v_gene: TRBV7-9
d_gene: -
abundance: -
CDR3nt: TGTGCCAGCAGCCCACAGGGTTTAGGGTATGGCTACACCTTC
CDR3aa: CASSPQGLGYGYTF

j_gene: TRBJ2-7
v_gene: TRBV30
d_gene: -
abundance: -
CDR3nt: TGTGCCTGCACCCCGGCGGGGTTCTACGAGCAGTACTTC
CDR3aa: CACTPAGFYEQYF

j_gene: TRBJ2-3
v_gene: TRBV5-4
d_gene: -
abundance: -
CDR3nt: TGTGCCAGCAGCTTGGGCGGCGGGGCCACAGATACGCAGTATTTT
CDR3aa: CASSLGGGATDTQYF

j_gene: TRBJ1-2
v_gene: TRBV5-4
d_gene: TRBD1
abundance: -
CDR3nt: TGTGCCAGCAGCATGGGACAGGGGAAAGTAAACAACTATGGCTACACCTTC
CDR3aa: CASSMGQGKVNNYGYTF

j_gene: TRBJ2-3
v_gene: TRBV21-1
d_gene: -
abundance: -
CDR3nt: TGTGCCAGCAGATTTCCGGGACAGGGGGTTCGAGATACGCAGTATTTT
CDR3aa: CASRFPGQGVRDTQYF

j_gene: TRBJ2-3
v_gene: TRBV9
d_gene: TRBD2
abundance: -
CDR3nt: TGTGCCAGCAGCGTAGTGGCTAGCGGGGCCGGAGATACGCAGTATTTT
CDR3aa: CASSVVASGAGDTQYF

j_gene: TRBJ1-1
v_gene: TRBV6-6
d_gene: -
abundance: -
CDR3nt: TGTGCCAGCAGTTACTCGACCCCCCCTCAGAGGGCTGAAGCTTTCTTT
CDR3aa: CASSYSTPPQRAEAFF

j_gene: TRBJ1-1
v_gene: TRBV27
d_gene: -
abundance: -
CDR3nt: TGTGCCAGCAGTCAACTCCCCCCGAGTTCCGGGAACACTGAAGCTTTCTTT
CDR3aa: CASSQLPPSSGNTEAFF

j_gene: TRBJ2-3
v_gene: TRBV2
d_gene: TRBD2
abundance: -
CDR3nt: TGTGCCAGCAGTCGGGGACTAGCTCGCCCAGATACGCAGTATTTT
CDR3aa: CASSRGLARPDTQYF